The 13 T cell receptor beta chains reported below all come from one sample, sequenced in a study of cytotoxic CD8 clonotypes in ibrutinib-treated CLL. TCRdb's copy holds only in-frame clones and misses some; the assay was immunoSEQ multiplex PCR. The table has about 160,000 clones, 81% seen once; the top ten hold roughly 2%. The sequencing here drew on PBMCs, taken after 12 months of ibrutinib treatment. All receptors derive from a human donor with chronic lymphocytic leukemia.

The V and J genes are TRBV5-1 and TRBJ1-1; D may be TRBD1 (6 bases). The V gene lost 2 bases and the J gene lost 0 bases, with 17 bases spanning the gap. Germline V gene lookup returns CDR1 SGHRS and CDR2 YFSETQ. This CDR3 region has 17 residues. CDR3 protein: CASSLGTSRWVNTEAFF. The CDR3 DNA reads as TGCGCCAGCAGCTTAGGGACATCTAGGTGGGTGAACACTGAAGCTTTCTTT.

The chain employs TRBV6-5 and TRBJ1-4, with 10 positions matching TRBD1. CDR3 size: 15 residues. CDR1 is MNHEY, CDR2 SVGAGI, per germline. V lost 6 bases and J lost 5; bases outside the gene matches: 6. CDR3 region: CASSPRGQGNEKLFF. The CDR3, as DNA: TGTGCCAGCAGCCCACGGGGACAGGGGAATGAAAAACTGTTTTTT.

The chain uses TRBV6-1 and TRBJ2-2; no clear D. Germline CDR1 MNHNS, CDR2 SASEGT. V lost 5 bases and J 6 bases, leaving 10 bases between the germline ends. The CDR3 covers 13 residues. CDR3 DNA: TGTGCCAGCAGTCCATGGAATGCCGGGGAGCTGTTTTTT. Translated, it gives CASSPWNAGELFF.

The chain is built from TRBV7-9 and TRBJ1-1, with D possibly TRBD1 on 6 matching bases. Germline lookup yields CDR1 SEHNR and CDR2 FQNEAQ (reference sequence). The CDR3 has 14 residues. Deletions cut 5 bases from V and 1 base from J, with 11 bases between. The CDR3 loop reads CASSQRGQNTEAFF. The CDR3 bases are TGTGCCAGCAGCCAAAGGGGACAGAACACTGAAGCTTTCTTT. Complete variable domain (other parts from reference TRBV7-9 and TRBJ1-1): DTGVSQNPRHKITKRGQNVTFRCDPISEHNRLYWYRQTLGQGPEFLTYFQNEAQLEKSRLLSDRFSAERPKGSFSTLEIQRTEQGDSAMYLCASSQRGQNTEAFFGQGTRLTVV.

The V and J genes are TRBV7-3 and TRBJ2-1, with 8 bases matching TRBD2. V was clipped by 0 bases and J by 4 bases; unmatched bases: 2. The CDR3 has 15 residues. The V gene's germline CDR1 is SGHTA and CDR2 FQGTGA. The CDR3 coding sequence is TGTGCCAGCAGCTTAACAGCGGGGGAATACAATGAGCAGTTCTTC. Encoded protein: CASSLTAGEYNEQFF.

The J gene is TRBJ1-2, the V gene TRBV28; 7 positions match TRBD1. The CDR3 is 15 amino acids. J lost 2 bases, V lost 5 bases, and 8 bases had no gene match. From germline, CDR1 is MDHEN and CDR2 SYDVKM. Written as DNA, the CDR3 is TGTGCCAGCAGTCCGGGGACAGTCTCCAACTATGGCTACACCTTC. Translated: CASSPGTVSNYGYTF.

The CDR3 reads CASENPGRRSGANVLTF. DNA for the CDR3: TGCGCCAGCGAAAACCCGGGACGGCGCTCTGGGGCCAACGTCCTGACTTTC. The chain recombines TRBV10-2 with TRBJ2-6; D is perhaps TRBD1 or TRBD2 (5 bases each). Trimming pared 8 bases from V and 0 bases from J, leaving 17 bases between. Germline-derived CDR1 and CDR2 are WSHSY and SAAADI. The CDR3 length is 17 residues.

This clone was seen just once. J is TRBJ2-2 and V is TRBV10-3; no reliable D call. The germline V gene has CDR1 ENHRY and CDR2 SYGVKD. The V and J ends lost 4 bases and 5 bases respectively, with 8 bases between them. The CDR3 runs 13 residues. CDR3 nucleotide sequence: TGTGCCATCAGTGCACTACAAACCGGGGAGCTGTTTTTT. Translation gives CAISALQTGELFF.

The V and J genes are TRBV19 and TRBJ2-3; 7 bases are shared with TRBD1. Germline V gene data show CDR1 as LNHDA and CDR2 as SQIVND (reference sequence). This CDR3 region has 18 residues. The V and J ends lost 2 bases and 2 bases, in that order; junction bases with no gene match: 13. The CDR3 loop is CASSIFIKGAAITDTQYF. Here the CDR3 DNA reads TGTGCCAGTAGTATATTTATTAAGGGGGCCGCGATCACAGATACGCAGTATTTT.

This chain uses TRBV18 with TRBJ2-6; D is unresolved. Germline CDR1 and CDR2: KGHSH and LQKENI. Between the trimmed V and J ends, which lost 3 bases and 2 bases, there was a span of 8 bases. The CDR3 loop spans 15 amino acids. In DNA form, the CDR3 reads TGTGCCAGCTCACCCCAGTTTGCTGGGGCCAACGTCCTGACTTTC. Amino acid sequence: CASSPQFAGANVLTF. Variable domain in full (rest from reference TRBV18 and TRBJ2-6): NAGVMQNPRHLVRRRGQEARLRCSPMKGHSHVYWYRQLPEEGLKFMVYLQKENIIDESGMPKERFSAEFPKEGPSILRIQQVVRGDSAAYFCASSPQFAGANVLTFGAGSRLTVL.

The chain combines TRBV7-2 with TRBJ2-5, with D unclear. The CDR3 runs 12 residues. Germline V gives CDR1 SGHTA, CDR2 FQGNSA. The V and J ends lost 5 bases and 9 bases respectively, with 13 bases between them. The CDR3 DNA is TGTGCCAGCAGCCCCCCTTATGGGGCCCAGTACTTC. It yields the protein CASSPPYGAQYF. Variable domain in full (rest from reference TRBV7-2 and TRBJ2-5): GAGVSQSPSNKVTEKGKDVELRCDPISGHTALYWYRQSLGQGLEFLIYFQGNSAPDKSGLPSDRFSAERTGGSVSTLTIQRTQQEDSAVYLCASSPPYGAQYFGPGTRLLVL.

This sequence joins TRBV6-4 and TRBJ2-3; the D is unclear. The CDR3 runs to 14 residues. Trimming took off 0 bases at V and 2 bases at J, with 6 bases between the two ends. From germline, CDR1 is MRHNA and CDR2 SNTAGT. CDR3 protein: CASSDSVHTDTQYF. CDR3 coding DNA: TGTGCCAGCAGTGACTCGGTCCACACAGATACGCAGTATTTT.

V usage is TRBV5-1 and J usage is TRBJ1-5; 10 positions agree with TRBD1. The germline V gene has CDR1 SGHRS and CDR2 YFSETQ. Losses at the gene ends were 0 bases for V and 7 bases for J; bases not matched to a gene: 10. The CDR3 consists of 17 residues. The CDR3 nucleotides read TGCGCCAGCAGCTTGGCCAAAGACAGGGGGCCAGGACAGCCCCAGCATTTT. It codes for CASSLAKDRGPGQPQHF.